The sequence of this TCR beta chain was determined in a study of breast tumors, draining lymph nodes, adjacent tissues. TCRdb redid the calling of the multiplex PCR reads with MiXCR, one entry per CDR3 protein. The sample includes 270,000 or so distinct CDR3 sequences, over 25% seen only once; the top ten take more than 0.95%. Findings and caveats of the study: Data only fit, rather than demonstrated, lymph node origin of most tumor T cells. Tumor repertoires ranked between lymph nodes and nontumor tissue in diversity, with V and J gene preferences. Tumor and nontumor repertoires were significantly more similar in luminal-like than in basal-like breast cancer.

Germline CDR1 reads LNHDA; CDR2 reads SQIVND (reference sequence). The CDR3 covers 16 residues. V lost 3 bases and J lost 4; bases outside the gene matches: 7. Breast cancer patients provided tissue from their axillary draining lymph nodes. To note about this clonotype: Antigen unknown.

The receptor's source is a female donor with breast cancer. Some clones in this sample may be carry-over from other donors' samples. Material: axillary lymph node tissue. This chain uses TRBV19 with TRBJ1-5; the match to TRBD1 covers 9 bases. The CDR3 coding sequence is TGTGCCAGTAGTATTCTACAGGGGGCGCAGAATCAGCCCCAGCATTTT. The encoded protein is CASSILQGAQNQPQHF.